This entry lists 23 T cell receptor beta chains sequenced from one sample in a study of blood T cell repertoires in COVID-19. Profiling relied on immunoSEQ multiplex PCR, and the TCRdb table lists in-frame clones only, not all of them. The sample consists of roughly 190,000 clones, about nine tenths of them appearing once. The sequenced sample consisted of PBMCs or T cells enriched from blood (not recorded which). All receptors come from a woman younger than 45 who had recovered from COVID-19.

The chain joins TRBV27 to TRBJ1-2; TRBD1 is a possible D gene (5 bases). Per germline, CDR1 MNHEY and CDR2 SMNVEV (reference sequence). CDR3 length: 14 residues. V lost 5 bases and J lost 7, with 17 bases in between. CDR3 residues: CASSNSGFIFGYTF. The DNA for the CDR3 is TGTGCCAGCAGTAACTCAGGGTTCATTTTTGGCTACACCTTC.

This sequence joins TRBV3-1 (or the pseudogene TRBV3-2) and TRBJ1-6; 11 bases align to TRBD1. Germline loops: CDR1 LGHDT, CDR2 YNNKEL (reference sequence). CDR3 length: 14 amino acids. After removal of 3 bases from V and 10 bases from J, the junction contained 2 bases not matched to a gene. This CDR3 reads CASSQDRGQSPLHF. As DNA, the CDR3 is TGTGCCAGCAGCCAGGACAGGGGGCAATCACCCCTCCACTTT.

This clone was observed a single time. This chain joins TRBV4-2 and TRBJ2-5; D call uncertain. The CDR3 totals 14 residues. Germline CDR1 reads LGHNA; CDR2 reads YNFKEQ. The ends were cut back, 1 base at V and 3 bases at J, with 9 bases in the middle. CDR3: CASSQVVVEETQYF. For the CDR3, the DNA is TGTGCCAGCAGCCAAGTAGTGGTGGAAGAGACCCAGTACTTC.

The CDR3 protein is CASWGQGLYEQYF. In DNA, the CDR3 is TGTGCCAGCTGGGGACAGGGACTTTACGAGCAGTACTTC. V gene TRBV12-3 or TRBV12-4 combines with J gene TRBJ2-7; 9 bases map to TRBD1. CDR3 length equals 13 residues. V lost 8 bases to trimming and J lost 4 bases; unmatched junction nucleotides: 6.

The chain recombines TRBV27 with TRBJ2-3; D perhaps matches TRBD1 (5 bases). The CDR3 sequence is 17 residues long. Germline CDR1 MNHEY, CDR2 SMNVEV (reference sequence). V was trimmed by 6 bases and J by 2 bases, leaving 21 bases between them. For the CDR3, the DNA is TGTGCCAGCAGACCCCCCTTGCGGAGACAGCTCACAGATACGCAGTATTTT. Protein: CASRPPLRRQLTDTQYF.

The gene calls are TRBV9 and TRBJ2-7; 7 bases agree with TRBD1. This CDR3 is built from 15 residues. Germline V CDR1 and CDR2: SGDLS, YYNGEE. J gave up 0 bases and V 0 bases, and 3 bases lay outside the gene matches. The CDR3 is CASSVAQGSSYEQYF. The CDR3 DNA is TGTGCCAGCAGCGTAGCACAGGGGAGCTCCTACGAGCAGTACTTC.

The table lists this clone with a count of one. The V and J genes are TRBV28 and TRBJ1-2; TRBD1 aligns across 9 bases. CDR3 length: 14 residues. With V trimmed by 7 bases and J by 5 bases, 8 bases remained unmatched. CDR1 is MDHEN and CDR2 is SYDVKM in the germline V gene. The CDR3 DNA sequence: TGTGCCAGCACCGGGACAGGGTTCGGGTATGGCTACACCTTC. The encoded protein is CASTGTGFGYGYTF.

The chain joins TRBV5-1 to TRBJ1-4, with a tentative D call TRBD1 (5 bases). Germline CDR1 reads SGHRS; CDR2 reads YFSETQ. The germline V and J ends were trimmed by 2 bases and 7 bases, with 15 bases remaining between them. The CDR3 runs to 15 residues. The DNA for the CDR3 is TGCGCCAGCAGCTTATCGACAGTTACGACTGAAAAACTGTTTTTT. Translated: CASSLSTVTTEKLFF.

The chain carries TRBV7-2 and TRBJ1-6, with 7 positions matching TRBD1. Per germline, CDR1 SGHTA and CDR2 FQGNSA. The CDR3 runs 16 residues. Germline trimming cut 4 bases from V and 9 bases from J; bases unmatched to any gene: 12. The CDR3 sequence is CASSSRRGDPVSPLHF. The CDR3 bases are TGTGCCAGCAGCTCGCGCAGGGGGGATCCAGTTTCACCCCTCCACTTT. Together with reference TRBV7-2 and TRBJ1-6, the CDR3 gives the full variable domain: GAGVSQSPSNKVTEKGKDVELRCDPISGHTALYWYRQSLGQGLEFLIYFQGNSAPDKSGLPSDRFSAERTGGSVSTLTIQRTQQEDSAVYLCASSSRRGDPVSPLHFGNGTRLTVT.

The chain couples TRBV25-1 to TRBJ1-2; TRBD1 might be the D (5 bases). The V gene lost 7 bases and the J gene lost 4 bases, with 10 bases spanning the gap. This CDR3 comprises 12 residues. The V gene's germline CDR1 is MGHDK and CDR2 SYGVNS. The CDR3 is CASKGPGYGYTF. CDR3 in DNA: TGTGCCAGCAAGGGGCCAGGCTATGGCTACACCTTC.

This clone was detected once. The chain uses TRBV28 and TRBJ2-5, with unresolved D. This CDR3 has 12 amino acids. V shed 5 bases and J shed 5 bases, with 9 bases lying between them. The germline V gene encodes CDR1 MDHEN and CDR2 SYDVKM. The CDR3 sequence is CASSVPEETQYF. The DNA of the CDR3 is TGTGCCAGCAGTGTACCGGAGGAGACCCAGTACTTC.

This clone was detected only once. V gene TRBV10-3 combines with J gene TRBJ2-1; TRBD2 matches 13 bases. Germline V gene lookup returns CDR1 ENHRY and CDR2 SYGVKD. The V segment lost 6 bases and the J segment 8 bases; nucleotides outside the gene matches: 1. The CDR3 consists of 13 residues. The CDR3 loop is CAIRTSGGYEQFF. For the CDR3, the DNA is TGTGCCATCAGGACTAGCGGGGGGTATGAGCAGTTCTTC.

This clone was detected once. One junction end does not reproduce the germline sequence, and a read error may be involved. The chain has TRBV25-1 and TRBJ1-1; the D is unclear. This CDR3 is 14 amino acids long. CDR1 and CDR2 (germline): MGHDK, SYGVNS. The CDR3 sequence: CASSVAGGNPEAFF. In DNA, the CDR3 is TGTGCCAGCAGTGTAGCAGGCGGGAACCCTGAAGCTTTCTTT.

The rearrangement links TRBV7-3 to TRBJ2-7; D possibly corresponds to TRBD1 (5 bases). Trimming took 1 base from V and 3 from J, leaving 13 bases between them. Germline V lookup: CDR1 SGHTA, CDR2 FQGTGA. This CDR3 contains 15 residues. The CDR3: CASSLRAGIIYEQYF. CDR3 DNA: TGTGCCAGCAGCTTAAGGGCAGGGATAATCTACGAGCAGTACTTC.

The rearrangement links TRBV11-2 to TRBJ2-1, with TRBD2 matching 9 bases. The germline gives CDR1 SGHAT, CDR2 FQNNGV. The junction had 13 bases not matched to a gene; V was cut back by 6 bases and J by 7 bases. This CDR3 has 16 residues. CDR3 residues: CASRAWGAGGRNEQFF. CDR3 in DNA: TGTGCCAGCAGGGCTTGGGGAGCGGGAGGTAGGAATGAGCAGTTCTTC. The full variable domain, completed using reference TRBV11-2 and TRBJ2-1, is EAGVAQSPRYKIIEKRQSVAFWCNPISGHATLYWYQQILGQGPKLLIQFQNNGVVDDSQLPKDRFSAERLKGVDSTLKIQPAKLEDSAVYLCASRAWGAGGRNEQFFGPGTRLTVL.

The J gene is TRBJ1-2, the V gene TRBV4-1; 7 bases agree with TRBD1. The germline V gene encodes CDR1 MGHRA and CDR2 YSYEKL. V trimming: 3 bases; J trimming: 3 bases; junction bases outside the gene matches: 7. The CDR3 length is 15 residues. As DNA, the CDR3 is TGCGCCAGCAGCCAGGGACAGCCGTCGGACTATGGCTACACCTTC. Amino acids: CASSQGQPSDYGYTF.

The gene calls are TRBV6-1 and TRBJ1-2; 7 bases line up with TRBD1. The CDR3 sequence is 17 residues long. Germline assignment: CDR1 MNHNS and CDR2 SASEGT. After removal of 3 bases from V and 8 bases from J, the junction contained 18 bases not matched to a gene. CDR3 in amino acids: CASSEEDRFERRLGYTF. CDR3 coding DNA: TGTGCCAGCAGTGAGGAGGACAGGTTTGAGAGACGGTTAGGCTACACCTTC.

V gene TRBV5-1 combines with J gene TRBJ2-7; D may be TRBD2 (6 bases). CDR1 and CDR2 (germline): SGHRS, YFSETQ. V was shortened by 2 bases and J by 2 bases, with 11 bases between the two germline ends. CDR3 length: 14 amino acids. The CDR3 region is CASSFGGVAYEQYF. DNA for the CDR3: TGCGCCAGCAGCTTCGGGGGAGTCGCCTACGAGCAGTACTTC.

A few counts support this clone. Other DNA variants within this sample encode the same CDR3. This chain uses TRBV12-3 or TRBV12-4 with TRBJ1-2, with 8 nucleotides matching TRBD1. The CDR3 loop spans 13 amino acids. V lost 4 bases to trimming and J lost 4 bases; unmatched junction nucleotides: 2. As DNA, the CDR3 is TGTGCCAGCAGTTCGACAGGGGTCTATGGCTACACCTTC. Encoded protein: CASSSTGVYGYTF.

The chain recombines TRBV6-5 with TRBJ1-6; 8 bases fit TRBD1. The J segment lost 5 bases and the V segment lost 6 bases, leaving 6 bases of the junction unmatched. Germline lookup yields CDR1 MNHEY and CDR2 SVGAGI. The CDR3 runs to 15 residues. The CDR3 here is CASSSTGGDNSPLHF. In DNA, the CDR3 is TGTGCCAGCAGCTCTACAGGGGGGGATAATTCACCCCTCCACTTT.

The rearrangement uses TRBV6-5 and TRBJ2-7, with 7 bases that match TRBD1. Germline CDR1 reads MNHEY; CDR2 reads SVGAGI. Trimming took 10 bases from V and 5 from J; bases not matched to a gene: 17. The CDR3 covers 15 residues. CDR3 in amino acids: CANQEDKGGPNEQYF. The CDR3 DNA follows: TGTGCCAACCAAGAGGACAAAGGGGGCCCCAACGAGCAGTACTTC.

J is TRBJ2-1 and V is TRBV29-1, with 9 positions matching TRBD1. The length of the CDR3 is 18 residues. The V gene's germline CDR1 is SQVTM and CDR2 ANQGSEA. The ends lost 0 bases at V and 2 bases at J; junction bases unmatched: 11. CDR3: CSVEDGTGRTVTYNEQFF. The CDR3, as DNA: TGCAGCGTTGAAGATGGGACAGGGCGCACGGTCACCTACAATGAGCAGTTCTTC.

The chain combines TRBV3-1 (or the pseudogene TRBV3-2) with TRBJ1-2; 9 nucleotides align to TRBD1. CDR1 and CDR2 (germline): LGHDT, YNNKEL (reference sequence). CDR3 length: 15 amino acids. V gave up 3 bases and J gave up 5 bases; unmatched junction bases: 7. Here the CDR3 DNA reads TGTGCCAGCAGCCAGTCTTCTGGGACAGGGTATGGCTACACCTTC. Amino acids: CASSQSSGTGYGYTF.